One sample yielded the 14 T cell receptor beta chains listed below, sequenced in a study of blood T cell repertoires in COVID-19 (dated by TCRdb to 2020 to 2021). Libraries were built with the immunoSEQ multiplex PCR assay. What TCRdb holds here is the immuneACCESS table cut down to in-frame rearrangements. Part of the clones is not present; checked against another copy, under half of the missing clones reflect an unresolved V gene, and the others are unexplained. This sample holds around 250,000 clones; 85% to 90% were observed only once. Of the sample, approximately 6.2% falls within the top ten clones. The sequenced sample consisted of peripheral blood. All receptors derive from a man in his 60s with acute or convalescent COVID-19.

This chain links TRBV7-3 with TRBJ2-5; 8 nucleotides align to TRBD2. Germline CDR1 SGHTA, CDR2 FQGTGA. Trimming cost V 3 bases and J 4 bases; bases outside gene matches: 7. The CDR3 runs to 15 residues. CDR3 sequence reads: CASSFSSGLVETQYF. CDR3 DNA: TGTGCCAGCAGCTTTTCTAGCGGGCTGGTAGAGACCCAGTACTTC.

The V call is TRBV6-5, the J call TRBJ1-1; D possibly corresponds to TRBD1 (5 bases). V shed 1 base and J shed 11 bases, with 11 bases lying between them. The CDR3 has 12 amino acids. The V gene's germline CDR1 is MNHEY and CDR2 SVGAGI. The DNA for the CDR3 is TGTGCCAGCAGTTACTTTCAGGGAATGGCTTTCTTT. Encoded protein: CASSYFQGMAFF.

V usage is TRBV6-2 or TRBV6-3 and J usage is TRBJ1-4; 7 positions agree with TRBD1. The trim removed 4 bases at V and 8 bases at J, leaving 10 bases unmatched. This CDR3 spans 15 amino acids. Germline values: CDR1 MNHEY, CDR2 SVGEGT. The CDR3 sequence: CASSSTRGGEEKLFF. DNA for the CDR3: TGTGCCAGCAGTTCCACCAGAGGGGGCGAGGAAAAACTGTTTTTT.

This chain connects TRBV5-1 to TRBJ1-3, with D unclear. The CDR3 is 15 residues long. V gave up 2 bases and J gave up 6 bases, with 15 bases separating them. Germline V CDR1 and CDR2: SGHRS, YFSETQ. This chain's CDR3 is CASSLAGIRENTIYF. CDR3 sequence (DNA): TGCGCCAGCAGCTTAGCGGGGATTAGAGAAAACACCATATATTTT.

This clone was observed a few times. This sequence joins TRBV27 and TRBJ1-5; the match to TRBD1 covers 7 bases. The CDR3 spans 15 residues. Trimming removed 3 bases from V and 0 bases from J; junction bases left unmatched: 2. Germline V CDR1 and CDR2: MNHEY, SMNVEV (reference sequence). CDR3 sequence: CASSFDRASNQPQHF. CDR3 sequence (DNA): TGTGCCAGCAGTTTCGACAGGGCTAGCAATCAGCCCCAGCATTTT.

The chain combines TRBV6-2 or TRBV6-3 with TRBJ2-7, with 8 bases that match TRBD2. Germline lookup yields CDR1 MNHEY and CDR2 SVGEGT. The V segment lost 2 bases and the J segment 5 bases; nucleotides outside the gene matches: 5. The CDR3 has 14 residues. CDR3 sequence: CASSYQREYDEQYF. CDR3 bases: TGTGCCAGCAGTTACCAGCGGGAGTACGACGAGCAGTACTTC.

V gene TRBV24-1 combines with J gene TRBJ2-1; D is ambiguous. From germline, CDR1 is KGHDR and CDR2 SFDVKD. The CDR3 runs to 12 residues. The ends were cut back, 3 bases at V and 7 bases at J, with 6 bases in the middle. The CDR3 region is CATSDEANEQFF. DNA for the CDR3: TGTGCCACCAGTGATGAAGCAAATGAGCAGTTCTTC.

This chain joins TRBV9 and TRBJ2-3; TRBD2 is a possible D gene (5 bases). This CDR3 region has 16 residues. The germline V gene encodes CDR1 SGDLS and CDR2 YYNGEE. V lost 3 bases to trimming and J lost 5 bases, with 19 bases between them. CDR3 protein: CASSAERTVGIDTQYF. The CDR3 nucleotides are TGTGCCAGCAGCGCGGAGAGGACTGTGGGAATAGATACGCAGTATTTT.

The rearrangement uses TRBV4-1 and TRBJ2-1; 15 nucleotides agree with TRBD2. CDR1 is MGHRA, CDR2 YSYEKL, per germline. V dropped 2 bases and J dropped 2; count of bases not matched to a gene: 7. The CDR3 sequence is 19 residues long. CDR3 amino acids: CASSQYGTSGRKTYNEQFF. The CDR3 nucleotides are TGCGCCAGCAGCCAATATGGGACTAGCGGGAGGAAGACCTACAATGAGCAGTTCTTC.

The chain links TRBV18 to TRBJ1-1; 7 nucleotides align to TRBD1. The length of the CDR3 is 18 residues. V shed 2 bases, J shed 0 bases, and the junction held 12 bases outside the gene matches. The V gene's germline CDR1 is KGHSH and CDR2 LQKENI. CDR3 sequence (DNA): TGTGCCAGCTCACCATATAACAGGGGCCAACTTATGAACACTGAAGCTTTCTTT. Translating it yields CASSPYNRGQLMNTEAFF.

V and J are TRBV30 and TRBJ1-2; 9 nucleotides align to TRBD1. The CDR3 runs to 15 residues. Germline V gene data show CDR1 as GTSNPN and CDR2 as SVGIG (reference sequence). Trimming took 7 bases from V and 7 from J; bases not matched to a gene: 16. The DNA of the CDR3 is TGTGCCTCCCTTACCTGGTGGGACAGGGTTTCTGGCTACACCTTC. Translated, it gives CASLTWWDRVSGYTF.

The chain combines TRBV30 with TRBJ1-5; possible D gene TRBD1, 6 bases. The germline gives CDR1 GTSNPN, CDR2 SVGIG (reference sequence). This CDR3 is 13 amino acids long. The germline V and J ends were trimmed by 1 base and 2 bases, with 6 bases remaining between them. The CDR3 reads CAWSDRGNQPQHF. CDR3 nucleotides: TGTGCCTGGAGTGACAGGGGCAATCAGCCCCAGCATTTT.

The table lists this clone with a count of one. The chain is built from TRBV30 and TRBJ2-1; the match to TRBD2 covers 13 bases. The CDR3 length is 18 residues. In germline, CDR1 is GTSNPN, CDR2 SVGIG (reference sequence). V lost 3 bases to trimming and J lost 0 bases; unmatched junction nucleotides: 8. This CDR3 reads CAWRPTSGRSSSYNEQFF. The DNA of the CDR3 is TGTGCCTGGAGACCGACTAGCGGGAGGTCCAGCTCCTACAATGAGCAGTTCTTC. Full variable domain (outside the CDR3, taken from reference TRBV30 and TRBJ2-1): SQTIHQWPATLVQPVGSPLSLECTVEGTSNPNLYWYRQAAGRGLQLLFYSVGIGQISSEVPQNLSASRPQDRQFILSSKKLLLSDSGFYLCAWRPTSGRSSSYNEQFFGPGTRLTVL.

The chain recombines TRBV6-5 with TRBJ1-2, with TRBD1 identical over 8 bases. Germline V gene sequence: CDR1 MNHEY, CDR2 SVGAGI. The length of the CDR3 is 15 residues. The V segment lost 4 bases and the J segment 3 bases; nucleotides outside the gene matches: 7. The CDR3: CASSSQTGAHYGYTF. The CDR3 DNA is TGTGCCAGCAGTTCCCAGACAGGGGCCCACTATGGCTACACCTTC.